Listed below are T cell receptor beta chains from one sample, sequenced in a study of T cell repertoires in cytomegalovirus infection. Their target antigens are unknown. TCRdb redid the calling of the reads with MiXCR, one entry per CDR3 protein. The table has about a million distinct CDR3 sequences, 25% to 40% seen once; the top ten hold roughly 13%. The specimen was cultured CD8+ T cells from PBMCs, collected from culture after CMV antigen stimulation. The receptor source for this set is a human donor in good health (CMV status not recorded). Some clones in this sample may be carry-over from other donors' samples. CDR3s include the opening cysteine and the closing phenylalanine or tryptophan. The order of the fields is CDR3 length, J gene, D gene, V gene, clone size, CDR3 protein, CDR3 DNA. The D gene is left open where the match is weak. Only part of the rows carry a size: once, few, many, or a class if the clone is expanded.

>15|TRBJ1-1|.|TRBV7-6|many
CASSLSLGMNTEAFF
TGTGCCAGCAGCTTATCCCTCGGGATGAACACTGAAGCTTTCTTT
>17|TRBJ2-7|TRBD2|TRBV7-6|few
CASSTGLAGGHSYEQYF
TGTGCCAGCAGCACGGGACTAGCGGGGGGCCACTCCTACGAGCAGTACTTC
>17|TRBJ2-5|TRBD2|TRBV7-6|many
CASIGVASGGREETQYF
TGTGCCAGCATAGGGGTGGCTAGCGGGGGCCGGGAAGAGACCCAGTACTTC
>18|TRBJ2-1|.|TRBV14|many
CASSLSGMGLASTNEQFF
TGTGCCAGCAGCCTTTCGGGCATGGGTCTAGCATCCACCAATGAGCAGTTCTTC
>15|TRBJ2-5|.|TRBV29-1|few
CSVEGGGGGRETQYF
TGCAGCGTTGAAGGGGGAGGGGGGGGGAGAGAGACCCAGTACTTC
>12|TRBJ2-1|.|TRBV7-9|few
CASNRGSDEQFF
TGTGCCAGCAATAGGGGAAGCGATGAGCAGTTCTTC
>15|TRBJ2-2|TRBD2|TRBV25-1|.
CASSWTSGEVGELFF
TGTGCCAGCAGTTGGACTAGCGGGGAGGTCGGGGAGCTGTTTTTT
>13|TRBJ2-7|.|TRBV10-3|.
CAITGDNFYEQYF
TGTGCCATCACCGGGGACAACTTTTACGAGCAGTACTTC
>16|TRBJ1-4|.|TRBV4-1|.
CASSQDPKKTNEKLFF
TGCGCCAGCAGCCAAGATCCTAAGAAAACTAATGAAAAACTGTTTTTT
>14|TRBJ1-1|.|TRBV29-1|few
CSVDVAGLNTEAFF
TGCAGCGTTGATGTGGCGGGGTTGAACACTGAAGCTTTCTTT
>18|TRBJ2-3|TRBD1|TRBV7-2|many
CASSFRDRGSGGADTQYF
TGTGCCAGCAGCTTCCGGGACAGGGGAAGTGGGGGGGCAGATACGCAGTATTTT
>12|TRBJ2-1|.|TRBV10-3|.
CAIRAWDNEQFF
TGTGCCATCAGGGCCTGGGACAATGAGCAGTTCTTC
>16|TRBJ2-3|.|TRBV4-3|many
CASSPRDSTSTDTQYF
TGCGCCAGCAGCCCAAGGGACTCCACTAGCACAGATACGCAGTATTTT
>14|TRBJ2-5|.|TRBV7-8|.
CASSRRRFRETQYF
TGTGCCAGCAGCCGACGGCGGTTCCGAGAGACCCAGTACTTC
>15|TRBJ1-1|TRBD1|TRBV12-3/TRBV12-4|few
CASYSGGSVNTEAFF
TGTGCCAGCTATTCAGGGGGGTCTGTGAACACTGAAGCTTTCTTT
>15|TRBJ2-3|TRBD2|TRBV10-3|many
CAISERAGETDTQYF
TGTGCCATCAGTGAACGGGCGGGGGAGACAGATACGCAGTATTTT
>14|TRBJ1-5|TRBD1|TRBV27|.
CASSLWTGTQPQHF
TGTGCCAGCAGTTTATGGACAGGGACTCAGCCCCAGCATTTT
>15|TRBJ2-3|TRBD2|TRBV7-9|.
CASRTSGPATDTQYF
TGTGCCAGCAGAACTAGCGGACCCGCCACAGATACGCAGTATTTT
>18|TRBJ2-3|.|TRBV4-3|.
CASSQEILGPGLTDTQYF
TGCGCCAGCAGCCAAGAAATTCTTGGCCCAGGGCTCACAGATACGCAGTATTTT
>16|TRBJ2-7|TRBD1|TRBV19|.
CASSITETGAVYEQYF
TGTGCCAGTAGCATTACCGAGACAGGGGCGGTCTACGAGCAGTACTTC
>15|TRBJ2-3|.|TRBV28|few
CASSSWDRYTDTQYF
TGTGCCAGCAGTTCCTGGGACCGGTACACAGATACGCAGTATTTT
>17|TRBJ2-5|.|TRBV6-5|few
CARTCVMRIRYQETQYF
TGTGCCAGGACCTGCGTGATGAGGATACGGTACCAAGAGACCCAGTACTTC
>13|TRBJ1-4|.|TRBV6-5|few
CASSYVWGEKLFF
TGTGCCAGCAGTTATGTCTGGGGGGAAAAACTGTTTTTT
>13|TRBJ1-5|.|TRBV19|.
CASRVQGNQPQHF
TGTGCCAGTAGGGTTCAGGGCAATCAGCCCCAGCATTTT
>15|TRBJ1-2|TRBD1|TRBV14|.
CASSPGQPNRDGYTF
TGTGCCAGCAGCCCGGGACAGCCAAACCGGGATGGCTACACCTTC
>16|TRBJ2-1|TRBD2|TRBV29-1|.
CSVAGTSGVTYNEQFF
TGCAGCGTGGCCGGGACTAGCGGGGTCACCTACAATGAGCAGTTCTTC
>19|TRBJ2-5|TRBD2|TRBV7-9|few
CASSLARLGGTVFQETQYF
TGTGCCAGCAGCTTAGCGAGATTGGGGGGGACGGTATTTCAAGAGACCCAGTACTTC
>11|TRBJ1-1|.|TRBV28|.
CASTGPTEAFF
TGTGCCAGCACAGGGCCCACTGAAGCTTTCTTT
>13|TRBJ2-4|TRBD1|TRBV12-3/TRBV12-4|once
CASMGQGNNIQYF
TGTGCCAGCATGGGACAGGGTAACAACATTCAGTACTTC
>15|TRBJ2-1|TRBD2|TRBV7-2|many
CASSQLAGAYNEQFF
TGTGCCAGCAGCCAACTAGCGGGGGCCTACAATGAGCAGTTCTTC
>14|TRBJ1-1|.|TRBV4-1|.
CASSQPIQTGEAFF
TGCGCCAGCAGCCAACCAATACAAACAGGTGAAGCTTTCTTT
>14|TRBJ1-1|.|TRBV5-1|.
CASSWRGVDTEAFF
TGCGCCAGCAGCTGGAGAGGGGTGGACACTGAAGCTTTCTTT
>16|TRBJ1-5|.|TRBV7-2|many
CASSSPGTLVDQPQHF
TGTGCCAGCAGCTCTCCGGGCACACTGGTTGATCAGCCCCAGCATTTT
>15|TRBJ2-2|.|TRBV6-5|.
CASSYASGNTGELFF
TGTGCCAGCAGTTACGCTTCGGGTAACACCGGGGAGCTGTTTTTT
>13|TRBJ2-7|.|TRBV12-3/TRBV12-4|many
CASSLSPGYEQYF
TGTGCCAGCAGCCTTAGTCCGGGCTACGAGCAGTACTTC
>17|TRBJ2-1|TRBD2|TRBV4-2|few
CASSQSGTSGGHNEQFF
TGTGCCAGCAGCCAATCTGGGACTAGCGGGGGACACAATGAGCAGTTCTTC
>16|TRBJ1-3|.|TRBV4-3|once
CASSQDAGISGNTIYF
TGCGCCAGCAGCCAAGATGCTGGGATCTCTGGAAACACCATATATTTT
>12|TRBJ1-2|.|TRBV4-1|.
CASFSPGNGYTF
TGCGCCAGCTTCTCCCCGGGTAATGGCTACACCTTC
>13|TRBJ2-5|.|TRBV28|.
CASSLFIGETQYF
TGTGCCAGCAGTTTATTTATCGGAGAGACCCAGTACTTC
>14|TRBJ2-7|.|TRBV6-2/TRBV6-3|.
CASSYLGRGDEQYF
TGTGCCAGCAGTTACTTAGGCAGGGGTGACGAGCAGTACTTC
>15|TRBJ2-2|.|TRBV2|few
CASIGRGGWAGELFF
TGTGCCAGCATCGGACGTGGGGGCTGGGCCGGGGAGCTGTTTTTT
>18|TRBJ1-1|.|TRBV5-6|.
CASSFKKQGFGVGTEAFF
TGTGCCAGCAGCTTTAAGAAACAGGGCTTCGGGGTAGGCACTGAAGCTTTCTTT
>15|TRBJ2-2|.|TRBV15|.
CATSRSGQNTGELFF
TGTGCCACCAGCAGATCCGGACAGAACACCGGGGAGCTGTTTTTT
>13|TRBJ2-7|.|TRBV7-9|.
CASSSQGGHEQYF
TGTGCCAGCAGCAGTCAGGGAGGACACGAGCAGTACTTC
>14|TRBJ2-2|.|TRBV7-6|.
CASSQLQGDGERFF
TGTGCCAGCAGCCAATTACAGGGAGACGGGGAGCGGTTTTTT
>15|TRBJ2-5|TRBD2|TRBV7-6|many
CASSLTSSGGETQYF
TGTGCCAGCAGCCTTACCTCTAGCGGGGGGGAGACCCAGTACTTC
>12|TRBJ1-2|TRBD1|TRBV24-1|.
CATSGTGAGYTF
TGTGCCACCAGTGGGACAGGGGCTGGCTACACCTTC
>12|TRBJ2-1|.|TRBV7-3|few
CASSLQGYEQFF
TGTGCCAGCAGCCTACAGGGCTATGAGCAGTTCTTC
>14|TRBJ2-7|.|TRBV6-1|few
CASSDVGRGYEQYF
TGTGCCAGCAGTGACGTCGGAAGGGGGTACGAGCAGTACTTC
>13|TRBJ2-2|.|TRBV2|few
CASSASEPGELFF
TGTGCCAGCAGTGCGTCGGAGCCCGGGGAGCTGTTTTTT
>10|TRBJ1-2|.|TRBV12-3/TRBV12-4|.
CASSGLEKAF
TGTGCCAGCTCCGGACTTGAGAAGGCCTTC
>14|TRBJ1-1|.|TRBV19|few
CASTGRAVNTEAFF
TGTGCCAGTACCGGTCGGGCAGTAAACACTGAAGCTTTCTTT
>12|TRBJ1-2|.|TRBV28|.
CASSLIRGGYTF
TGTGCCAGCAGTTTGATCAGGGGCGGCTACACCTTC